This TCR beta chain derives from a study of control samples from healthy donors and cancer patients. The CDR3 extends over 13 amino acids. V was shortened by 2 bases and J by 8 bases, with 7 bases between the two germline ends. Germline V gives CDR1 MNHEY, CDR2 SVGAGI. Assay used: immunoSEQ multiplex PCR; TCRdb lists only in-frame clones, some missing. The repertoire consists of about 170,000 clones, with about 90% occurring once and the leading ten covering around 12%. The V gene is TRBV6-5, the J gene TRBJ2-6; D gene uncertain. Sequenced material: blood. The source is a man under 40 in good health. The CDR3 reads CASSYPGSNVLTF. The CDR3 DNA is TGTGCCAGCAGTTACCCGGGTTCCAACGTCCTGACTTTC.